Below are 5 T cell receptor beta chains sequenced from a single sample in a study of T cells in Graves' hyperthyroidism and ophthalmopathy. The investigators amplified TCR beta CDR3 regions from RNA transcripts. An initial round of RT-PCR targeting the TCR CDR3 relied on the HTBI primer set. MiXCR, run by TCRdb on the multiplex PCR reads, gives a single entry per CDR3 protein. Of 300,000 to 400,000 distinct CDR3 sequences listed, 18% were seen once; the top ten hold approximately 54%. The sample consisted of blood. These receptors all stem from a woman aged 50 to 65 with Graves' hyperthyroidism.

This clonotype was observed many times. This sequence joins TRBV11-2 and TRBJ1-1; D uncertain. Germline-derived CDR1 and CDR2 are SGHAT and FQNNGV. This CDR3 has 13 residues. V lost 3 bases and J 2 bases, leaving 7 bases between the germline ends. The chain's CDR3 is CASSFARNTEAFF. CDR3 bases: TGTGCCAGCAGCTTCGCCCGAAACACTGAAGCTTTCTTT.

At least ten counts were recorded for this clonotype. The CDR3 coding sequence is TGTGCCAGCAGTGCTGGGGGGATCTATAATTCACCCCTCCACTTT. As protein: CASSAGGIYNSPLHF. V is TRBV2 and J is TRBJ1-6, with D possibly matching TRBD1 (5 bases). V lost 4 bases, J lost 3 bases, and 10 bases lay in between. Germline V gives CDR1 SNHLY, CDR2 FYNNEI. The CDR3 has 15 residues.

The chain uses TRBV6-1 and TRBJ2-1; the match to TRBD2 covers 10 bases. Germline CDR1 is MNHNS and CDR2 is SASEGT. With V trimmed by 2 bases and J by 6 bases, 7 bases remained unmatched. The CDR3 runs 16 residues. The CDR3 sequence: CASSEWGSSGSNEQFF. The CDR3 DNA reads as TGTGCCAGCAGTGAATGGGGGTCTAGCGGGAGCAATGAGCAGTTCTTC.

V is TRBV7-8 and J is TRBJ2-1; possible D gene TRBD1, 5 bases. The germline V gene encodes CDR1 SGHVS and CDR2 FQNEAQ. Trimming took 1 base from V and 3 from J, leaving 13 bases between them. The CDR3 totals 16 residues. The DNA of the CDR3 is TGTGCCAGCAGCTTAGAAGCCAGGGTGGACTACAATGAGCAGTTCTTC. Protein: CASSLEARVDYNEQFF.

This chain uses TRBV20-1 with TRBJ1-1; possibly TRBD1 for D (5 bases). Between the trimmed V and J ends, which lost 3 bases and 0 bases, there was a span of 14 bases. Germline V lookup: CDR1 DFQATT, CDR2 SNEGSKA (reference sequence). There are 15 residues in the CDR3. CDR3 bases: TGCAGTGCTAGGGTCGGGGGACCCTTGAACACTGAAGCTTTCTTT. Amino acid sequence: CSARVGGPLNTEAFF.